One and the same sample provided the 5 T cell receptor beta chains below, sequenced in a study of beta chain features in type 1 diabetes. The whole isolated RNA underwent reverse transcription, so sequencing captured expressed TCRB transcripts. Profiled with immunoSEQ multiplex PCR; TCRdb holds only in-frame clones, not every one. The sample contains about 320,000 clones, 12% to 15% of which appear only once. Sequenced: central memory CD4+ T cells from blood. These receptor sequences come from a man younger than 40 in good health.

In its sample, this clone was seen a few times. The gene calls are TRBV10-3 and TRBJ2-1, with D maybe TRBD2 (6 bases). CDR1 and CDR2 (germline): ENHRY, SYGVKD. V lost 9 bases to trimming and J lost 10 bases, with 22 bases between them. The CDR3 totals 14 residues. CDR3 protein: CAISGTSDKGEQFF. The CDR3 DNA is TGTGCCATATCCGGGACTTCCGATAAGGGCGAGCAGTTCTTC.

The genes are TRBV6-1 and TRBJ2-3, with no clear D. CDR1 and CDR2 (germline): MNHNS, SASEGT. V was clipped by 0 bases and J by 4 bases, with 14 bases between them. This CDR3 has 16 amino acids. The CDR3 sequence is CASSEAAYGFADTQYF. The CDR3 DNA reads TGTGCCAGCAGTGAAGCGGCATACGGCTTTGCAGATACGCAGTATTTT.

The gene calls are TRBV6-1 and TRBJ2-5; 8 bases agree with TRBD2. Per germline, CDR1 MNHNS and CDR2 SASEGT. The CDR3 runs 14 residues. V shed 5 bases, J shed 2 bases, and the junction held 4 bases outside the gene matches. In DNA, the CDR3 is TGTGCCAGCAGTTTAGCGGGGCCGCAAGAGACCCAGTACTTC. Translation: CASSLAGPQETQYF.

J is TRBJ2-1 and V is TRBV5-4; 12 nucleotides agree with TRBD2. The CDR3 has 16 residues. The trim removed 2 bases at V and 5 bases at J, leaving 5 bases unmatched. Germline V CDR1 and CDR2: SGHNT, YYREEE (reference sequence). CDR3 loop: CASSFAGLAGHNEQFF. DNA of the CDR3: TGTGCCAGCAGCTTCGCGGGACTAGCGGGCCACAATGAGCAGTTCTTC.

There are a few counts of this clone. The chain employs TRBV12-5 and TRBJ1-2; D is perhaps TRBD1 (5 bases). There are 15 residues in the CDR3. Trimming left V 6 bases short and J 4 bases short, with 18 bases between. CDR1 LGHNT and CDR2 FRNRAP come from the germline V gene. For the CDR3, the DNA is TGTGCTAGTGGACCCCCAGGGCCTATAATCTATGGCTACACCTTC. Translated, it gives CASGPPGPIIYGYTF.